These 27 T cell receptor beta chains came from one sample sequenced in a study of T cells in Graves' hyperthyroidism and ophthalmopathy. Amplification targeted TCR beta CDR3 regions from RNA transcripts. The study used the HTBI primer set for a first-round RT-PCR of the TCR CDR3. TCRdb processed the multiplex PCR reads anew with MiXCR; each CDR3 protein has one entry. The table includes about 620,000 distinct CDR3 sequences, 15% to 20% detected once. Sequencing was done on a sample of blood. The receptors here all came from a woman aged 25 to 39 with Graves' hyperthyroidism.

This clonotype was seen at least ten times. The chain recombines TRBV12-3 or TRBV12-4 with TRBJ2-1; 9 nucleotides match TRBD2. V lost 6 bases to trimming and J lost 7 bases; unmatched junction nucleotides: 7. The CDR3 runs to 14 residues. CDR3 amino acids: CASRDSGSLNEQFF. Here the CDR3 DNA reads TGTGCCAGCAGGGATAGCGGGAGTCTAAATGAGCAGTTCTTC.

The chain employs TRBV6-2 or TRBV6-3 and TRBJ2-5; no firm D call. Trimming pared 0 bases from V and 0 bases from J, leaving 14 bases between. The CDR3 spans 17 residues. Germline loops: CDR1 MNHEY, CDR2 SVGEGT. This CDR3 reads CASSYSAEERYQETQYF. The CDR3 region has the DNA TGTGCCAGCAGTTACTCAGCTGAAGAAAGGTACCAAGAGACCCAGTACTTC.

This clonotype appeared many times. CDR3 coding DNA: TGTGCCAGCAGTTTGCGCACCTCTGAAGCTTTCTTT. Protein: CASSLRTSEAFF. This chain joins TRBV28 and TRBJ1-1; D is undetermined. The length of the CDR3 is 12 residues. Germline CDR1 reads MDHEN; CDR2 reads SYDVKM. Trimming removed 3 bases from V and 6 bases from J, with 8 bases in between.

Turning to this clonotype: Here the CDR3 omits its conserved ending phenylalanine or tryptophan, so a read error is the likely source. CDR3 sequence reads: CAISQTSGRGADTQYS. The CDR3 DNA reads TGTGCCATCAGTCAGACTAGCGGGAGGGGAGCAGATACGCAGTATTCT. V gene TRBV10-3 combines with J gene TRBJ2-3; 14 nucleotides agree with TRBD2. V was pared by 5 bases and J by 4 bases, with 5 bases of the junction left unmatched. From germline, CDR1 is ENHRY and CDR2 SYGVKD. There are 16 residues in the CDR3.

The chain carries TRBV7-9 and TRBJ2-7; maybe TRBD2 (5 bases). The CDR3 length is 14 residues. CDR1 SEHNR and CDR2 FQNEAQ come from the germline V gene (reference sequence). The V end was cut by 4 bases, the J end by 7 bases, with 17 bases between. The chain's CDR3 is CASSSSGIRGEQYF. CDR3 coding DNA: TGTGCCAGCAGCTCTAGTGGGATAAGAGGGGAGCAGTACTTC. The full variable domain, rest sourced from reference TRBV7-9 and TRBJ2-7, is DTGVSQNPRHKITKRGQNVTFRCDPISEHNRLYWYRQTLGQGPEFLTYFQNEAQLEKSRLLSDRFSAERPKGSFSTLEIQRTEQGDSAMYLCASSSSGIRGEQYFGPGTRLTVT.

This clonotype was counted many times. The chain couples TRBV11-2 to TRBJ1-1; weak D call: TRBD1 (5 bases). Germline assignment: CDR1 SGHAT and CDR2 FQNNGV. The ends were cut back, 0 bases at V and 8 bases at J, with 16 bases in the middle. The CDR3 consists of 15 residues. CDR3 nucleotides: TGTGCCAGCAGCTTAGATATGGAAGAAAGGGGAGAAGCTTTCTTT. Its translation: CASSLDMEERGEAFF.

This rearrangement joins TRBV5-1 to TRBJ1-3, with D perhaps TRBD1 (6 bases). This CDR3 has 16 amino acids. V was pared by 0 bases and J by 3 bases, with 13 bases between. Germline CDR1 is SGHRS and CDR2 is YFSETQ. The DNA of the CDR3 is TGCGCCAGCAGCTTGGGGTGGGGGCTTGATGGAAACACCATATATTTT. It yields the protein CASSLGWGLDGNTIYF.

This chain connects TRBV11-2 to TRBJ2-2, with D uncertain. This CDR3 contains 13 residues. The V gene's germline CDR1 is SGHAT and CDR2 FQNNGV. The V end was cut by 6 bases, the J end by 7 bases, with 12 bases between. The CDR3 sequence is CASSGGRNGELFF. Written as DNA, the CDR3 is TGTGCCAGCAGTGGTGGACGGAACGGGGAGCTGTTTTTT.

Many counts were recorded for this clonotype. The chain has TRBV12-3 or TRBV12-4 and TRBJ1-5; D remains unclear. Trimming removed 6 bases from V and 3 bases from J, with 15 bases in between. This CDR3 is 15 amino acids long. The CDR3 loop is CASREDGLPNQPQHF. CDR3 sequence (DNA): TGTGCCAGCAGAGAGGACGGCTTACCCAATCAGCCCCAGCATTTT.

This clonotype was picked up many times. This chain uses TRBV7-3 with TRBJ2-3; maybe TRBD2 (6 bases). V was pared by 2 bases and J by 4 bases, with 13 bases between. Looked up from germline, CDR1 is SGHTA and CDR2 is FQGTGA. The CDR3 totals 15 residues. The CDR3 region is CASSLSGRGADTQYF. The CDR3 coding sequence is TGTGCCAGCAGCTTATCCGGGAGAGGGGCAGATACGCAGTATTTT.

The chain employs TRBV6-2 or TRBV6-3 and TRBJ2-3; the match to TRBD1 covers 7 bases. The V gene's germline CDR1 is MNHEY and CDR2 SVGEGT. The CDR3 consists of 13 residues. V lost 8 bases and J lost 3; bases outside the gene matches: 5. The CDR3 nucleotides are TGTGCCAGCGAGACAGGGTCTACAGATACGCAGTATTTT. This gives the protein CASETGSTDTQYF.

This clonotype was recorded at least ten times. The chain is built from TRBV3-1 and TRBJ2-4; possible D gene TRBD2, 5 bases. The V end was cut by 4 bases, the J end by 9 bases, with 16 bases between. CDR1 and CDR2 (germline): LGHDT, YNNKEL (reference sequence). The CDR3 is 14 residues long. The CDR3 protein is CASSPPEDGGIQYF. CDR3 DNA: TGTGCCAGCAGCCCGCCGGAGGACGGAGGCATTCAGTACTTC.

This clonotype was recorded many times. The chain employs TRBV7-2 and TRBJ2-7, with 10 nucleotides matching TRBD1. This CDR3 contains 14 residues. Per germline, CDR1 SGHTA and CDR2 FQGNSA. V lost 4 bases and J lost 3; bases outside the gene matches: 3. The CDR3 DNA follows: TGTGCCAGCAGCTCGGACAGGGGGGGCTACGAGCAGTACTTC. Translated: CASSSDRGGYEQYF.

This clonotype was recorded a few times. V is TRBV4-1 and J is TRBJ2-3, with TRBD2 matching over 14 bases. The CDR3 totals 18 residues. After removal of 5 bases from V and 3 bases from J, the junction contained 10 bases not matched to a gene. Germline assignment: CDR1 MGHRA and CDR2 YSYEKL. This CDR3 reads CASSYSPGLAGGTDTQYF. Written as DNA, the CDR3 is TGCGCCAGCAGCTACAGCCCCGGACTAGCGGGAGGTACAGATACGCAGTATTTT.

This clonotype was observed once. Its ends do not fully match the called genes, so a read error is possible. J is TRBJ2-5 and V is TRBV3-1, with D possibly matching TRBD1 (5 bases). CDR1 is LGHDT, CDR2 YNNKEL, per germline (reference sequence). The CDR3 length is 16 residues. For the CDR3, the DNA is TGTGCCAGCAGCCAAATCACAGGCCCCTTACAAGAGACCGAGTACTTC. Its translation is CASSQITGPLQETEYF.

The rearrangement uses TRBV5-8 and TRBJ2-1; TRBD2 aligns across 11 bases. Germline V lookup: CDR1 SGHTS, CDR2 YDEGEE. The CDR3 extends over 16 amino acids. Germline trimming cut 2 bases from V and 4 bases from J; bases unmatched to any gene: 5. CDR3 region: CASSLRLAGKYNEQFF. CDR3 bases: TGTGCCAGCAGCTTAAGACTAGCGGGGAAGTACAATGAGCAGTTCTTC.

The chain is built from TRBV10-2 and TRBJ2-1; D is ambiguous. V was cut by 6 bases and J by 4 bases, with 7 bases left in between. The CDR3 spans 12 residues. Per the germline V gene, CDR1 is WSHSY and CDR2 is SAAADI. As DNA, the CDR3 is TGCGCCAGCAGAGTCGGATACAATGAGCAGTTCTTC. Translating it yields CASRVGYNEQFF.

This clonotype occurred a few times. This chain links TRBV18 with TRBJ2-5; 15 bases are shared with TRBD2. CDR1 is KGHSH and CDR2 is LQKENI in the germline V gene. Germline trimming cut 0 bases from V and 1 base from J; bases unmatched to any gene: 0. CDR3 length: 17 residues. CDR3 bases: TGTGCCAGCTCACCACCGGGACTAGCGGGAGGCCAAGAGACCCAGTACTTC. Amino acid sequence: CASSPPGLAGGQETQYF.

The CDR3 reads CASSQGIWDAQPQHF. Here the CDR3 DNA reads TGTGCCAGCAGCCAAGGTATCTGGGATGCCCAGCCCCAGCATTTT. The V and J genes are TRBV16 and TRBJ1-5; D not resolved. The CDR3 is 15 amino acids. The V and J ends lost 2 bases and 7 bases respectively, with 15 bases between them. CDR1 is KGHSY, CDR2 FQNENV, per germline.

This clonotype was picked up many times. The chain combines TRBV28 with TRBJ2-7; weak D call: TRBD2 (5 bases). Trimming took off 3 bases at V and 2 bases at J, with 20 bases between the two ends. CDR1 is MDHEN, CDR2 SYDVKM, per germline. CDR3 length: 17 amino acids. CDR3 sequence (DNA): TGTGCCAGCAGTTTGAGGGCAGTCTCGCTAGTGCCCTACGAGCAGTACTTC. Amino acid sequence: CASSLRAVSLVPYEQYF.

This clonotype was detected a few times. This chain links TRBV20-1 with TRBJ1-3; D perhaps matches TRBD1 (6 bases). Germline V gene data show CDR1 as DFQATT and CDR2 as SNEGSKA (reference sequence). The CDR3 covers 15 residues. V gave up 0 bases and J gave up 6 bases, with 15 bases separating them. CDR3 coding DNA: TGCAGTGCTAGAGAACACCCCGACAGGCTAAACACCATATATTTT. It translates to CSAREHPDRLNTIYF.

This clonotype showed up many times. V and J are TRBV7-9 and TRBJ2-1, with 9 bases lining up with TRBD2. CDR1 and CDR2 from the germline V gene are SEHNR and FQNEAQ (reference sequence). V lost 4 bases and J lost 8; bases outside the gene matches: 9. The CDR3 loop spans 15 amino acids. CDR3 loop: CASSYSGSLGDEQFF. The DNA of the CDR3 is TGTGCCAGCAGCTATAGCGGGAGCTTAGGCGATGAGCAGTTCTTC.

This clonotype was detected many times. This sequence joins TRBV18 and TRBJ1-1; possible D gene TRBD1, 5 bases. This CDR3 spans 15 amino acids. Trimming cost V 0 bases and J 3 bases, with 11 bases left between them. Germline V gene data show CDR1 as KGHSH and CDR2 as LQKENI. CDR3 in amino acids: CASSPPVIRDTEAFF. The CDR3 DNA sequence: TGTGCCAGCTCACCACCGGTTATCAGGGACACTGAAGCTTTCTTT.

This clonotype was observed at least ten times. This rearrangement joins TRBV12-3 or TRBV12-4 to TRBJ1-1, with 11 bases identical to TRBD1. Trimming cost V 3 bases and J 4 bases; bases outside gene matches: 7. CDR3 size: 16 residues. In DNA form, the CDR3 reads TGTGCCAGCAGTTTTGCCTCCGGGACAGGGGGCACTGAAGCTTTCTTT. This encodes CASSFASGTGGTEAFF.

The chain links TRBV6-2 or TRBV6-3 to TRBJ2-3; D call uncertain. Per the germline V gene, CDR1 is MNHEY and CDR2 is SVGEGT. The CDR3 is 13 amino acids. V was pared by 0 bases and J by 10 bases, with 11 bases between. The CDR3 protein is CASSYSSVSPQYF. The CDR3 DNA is TGTGCCAGCAGTTACTCGTCCGTATCGCCGCAGTATTTT.

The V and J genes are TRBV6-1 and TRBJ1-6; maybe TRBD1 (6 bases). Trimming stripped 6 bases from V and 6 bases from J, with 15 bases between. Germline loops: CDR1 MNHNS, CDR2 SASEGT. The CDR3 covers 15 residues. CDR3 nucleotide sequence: TGTGCCAGCAGGATCGGGACAATTTCTAATTCACCCCTCCACTTT. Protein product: CASRIGTISNSPLHF.

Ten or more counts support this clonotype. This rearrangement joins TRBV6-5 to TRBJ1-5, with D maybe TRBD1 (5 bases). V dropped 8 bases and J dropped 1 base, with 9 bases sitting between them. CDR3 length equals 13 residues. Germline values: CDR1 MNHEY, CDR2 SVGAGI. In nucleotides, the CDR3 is TGTGCCAGCCAAAGGGGCAGCAATCAGCCCCAGCATTTT. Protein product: CASQRGSNQPQHF.